This TCR beta chain is from a study of sequential checkpoint blockade in melanoma. The treatment was: randomized to nivolumab then ipilimumab (arm A) or the reverse (arm B). Germline CDR1 reads MNHGY; CDR2 reads SAAAGT. V was shortened by 0 bases and J by 0 bases, with 16 bases between the two germline ends. The CDR3 loop spans 18 amino acids. Data came from immunoSEQ multiplex PCR; TCRdb stores just in-frame clones and leaves some out. This sample yields approximately 2,200 clones, of which under 25% are seen a single time; around 24% belongs to the top ten. This chain connects TRBV6-8 to TRBJ2-3; D is unresolved. This sequence was found in a human donor with melanoma. This specimen was tumor tissue (inferred from file names), taken from a patient given nivolumab and ipilimumab in sequence. The CDR3 DNA follows: TGTGCCAGCAGTTACTCACCGAGCAGGTTTTCTAGCACAGATACGCAGTATTTT. Encoded protein: CASSYSPSRFSSTDTQYF.